Only one count was recorded for the clone carrying this T cell receptor beta chain. The sample is drawn from a study of CD8 T cells in Susac syndrome. The CDR3 is 14 residues long. Trimming pared 5 bases from V and 0 bases from J, leaving 10 bases between. RNA, at about 0.45 to 1 ug, was reverse transcribed with random hexamers. MiXCR was run by TCRdb on the immunoSEQ multiplex PCR reads, yielding one entry per CDR3 protein. Of approximately 190,000 distinct CDR3 sequences in the sample, roughly 95% were seen once. Sequencing was carried out using CD4+ T cells from PBMCs. V gene TRBV12-3 or TRBV12-4 combines with J gene TRBJ1-1; maybe TRBD1 (5 bases). The sequence derives from a human donor with Susac syndrome. As DNA, the CDR3 is TGTGCCAGCAGTCTCGGGGCACTGAACACTGAAGCTTTCTTT. It yields the protein CASSLGALNTEAFF.